The text below deals with one T cell receptor beta chain. This entry comes from a study of T cells expressing NK-cell markers. Study-wide context: Repertoires of TCR beta were obtained from T cells sorted as CD3+CD56+NKG2C+, CD3+CD56+NKG2C- and CD3+CD56-NKG2C+. In the group of eight sequenced donors, seven were HCMV-seropositive and one was seronegative.

TCRdb re-called the 5' RACE reads; one entry per CDR3 protein, DNA not given. The repertoire table contains 200,000 to 300,000 distinct CDR3 sequences. CDR3 length equals 16 residues. The germline gives CDR1 ENHRY, CDR2 SYGVKD. The sequencing input was blood T cells: a sorted CD56 or NKG2C T cell subset, CD4+ or CD8+ T cells, or bulk PBMC T cells (not recorded which). The V gene is TRBV10-3, the J gene TRBJ2-2; TCRdb gives TRBD1 as the D gene, but with no DNA this cannot be confirmed. This receptor was obtained from a man younger than 30 in good health. The CDR3: CAISAETGGSTGELFF.